This passage covers 27 T cell receptor beta chains from one sample sequenced in a study of vaccination and CD4 T cells after COVID-19. The sample's time point: late sampling 161 to 241 days after vaccination in a few convalescent patients. As to treatment: roughly ten-day PBMC culture with coronavirus spike peptide pools or control peptides (ViraFEST assay). Sequencing of the DNA from cultured CD4+ T cells was carried out with the Oncomine TCR Beta short-read assay. In TCRdb, the PCR reads were re-called with MiXCR into one record per CDR3 protein. The sample carries around 15,000 distinct CDR3 sequences, about 50% recorded once. These receptors lack a known antigen. The sequences come from CD4+ T cells from blood, cultured in vitro, collected about 7 months after SARS-CoV-2 vaccination. The receptor set was obtained from a human donor who had recovered from COVID-19.

This clonotype was seen a few times. This chain connects TRBV15 to TRBJ2-1, with TRBD2 matching over 9 bases. This CDR3 is built from 16 residues. CDR1 and CDR2 from the germline V gene are LNHNV and YYDKDF (reference sequence). V was pared by 2 bases and J by 8 bases, with 10 bases of the junction left unmatched. DNA of the CDR3: TGTGCCACCAGCAGATCCGGGACTAGCCTTTACGATGAGCAGTTCTTC. Translating it yields CATSRSGTSLYDEQFF.

This clonotype came up a few times. V and J are TRBV20-1 and TRBJ2-2; a weak D match, TRBD2 (6 bases). The CDR3 has 14 amino acids. The V gene's germline CDR1 is DFQATT and CDR2 SNEGSKA (reference sequence). The V end was cut by 4 bases, the J end by 0 bases, with 9 bases between. As DNA, the CDR3 is TGCAGTGCTAACAGACTAGCGAACACCGGGGAGCTGTTTTTT. Translation: CSANRLANTGELFF.

This clonotype was seen more than once but under ten times. The CDR3 sequence: CASSWGREGDTQYF. The CDR3 DNA reads TGTGCCAGCAGTTGGGGACGGGAGGGTGATACGCAGTATTTT. The chain links TRBV27 to TRBJ2-3, with TRBD2 matching over 8 bases. This CDR3 is built from 14 residues. Looked up from germline, CDR1 is MNHEY and CDR2 is SMNVEV (reference sequence). The ends lost 4 bases at V and 6 bases at J; junction bases unmatched: 6.

The chain recombines TRBV7-6 with TRBJ1-1; no definite D call. V was shortened by 3 bases and J by 4 bases, with 12 bases between the two germline ends. The CDR3 contains 14 residues. From germline, CDR1 is SGHVS and CDR2 FNYEAQ. CDR3 in amino acids: CASSLMGRGTEAFF. DNA for the CDR3: TGTGCCAGCAGCTTGATGGGCCGGGGCACTGAAGCTTTCTTT.

Concerning this clonotype itself: One end of the junction is discordant with germline, which a read error may explain. The CDR3 sequence: CASRDWDSAKEAQYF. CDR3 sequence (DNA): TGTGCCAGCAGAGACTGGGACTCGGCCAAAGAGGCCCAGTACTTC. V usage is TRBV6-2 or TRBV6-3 and J usage is TRBJ2-5, with D tentatively TRBD2 (6 bases). The CDR3 runs 15 residues. In germline, CDR1 is MNHEY, CDR2 SVGEGT.

This sequence joins TRBV6-5 and TRBJ2-5; 16 bases are a match to TRBD2. The CDR3 has 17 residues. The germline V gene encodes CDR1 MNHEY and CDR2 SVGAGI. J gave up 5 bases and V 0 bases, and 3 bases lay outside the gene matches. CDR3 sequence: CASSYSKGLAGGETQYF. The CDR3 DNA sequence: TGTGCCAGCAGTTACTCGAAGGGACTAGCGGGAGGGGAGACCCAGTACTTC.

The chain has TRBV5-6 and TRBJ1-2; D gene ambiguous. Germline values: CDR1 SGHDT, CDR2 YYEEEE. The CDR3 totals 13 residues. Trimming shortened V by 4 bases and J by 8 bases, and 15 bases separated the two germline ends. The CDR3 sequence is CASSRGPMGGYTF. The CDR3 DNA is TGTGCCAGCAGCCGAGGACCCATGGGGGGCTACACCTTC.

V usage is TRBV20-1 and J usage is TRBJ1-5; no definite D call. V lost 0 bases to trimming and J lost 7 bases, with 13 bases between them. CDR3 length: 14 amino acids. Germline-derived CDR1 and CDR2 are DFQATT and SNEGSKA (reference sequence). The CDR3 DNA is TGCAGTGCTAGAGATGCCGGGCCCGGGCAGCCCCAGCATTTT. Translation gives CSARDAGPGQPQHF.

This clonotype appeared a few times. This chain connects TRBV6-1 to TRBJ1-6; 7 nucleotides match TRBD1. This CDR3 has 18 residues. Trimming at V came to 7 bases and at J to 4 bases, leaving 16 bases not matched to a gene. The germline gives CDR1 MNHNS, CDR2 SASEGT. CDR3 in amino acids: CASNGPWWTGQYNSPLHF. For the CDR3, the DNA is TGTGCCAGCAACGGCCCATGGTGGACAGGACAATATAATTCACCCCTCCACTTT.

The genes are TRBV20-1 and TRBJ2-7; 10 bases agree with TRBD2. V shed 6 bases and J 7 bases; nucleotides not matched to a gene: 9. In germline, CDR1 is DFQATT, CDR2 SNEGSKA (reference sequence). The length of the CDR3 is 13 residues. The CDR3 loop is CSAALAGALEQYF. The CDR3 DNA sequence: TGCAGTGCCGCTCTAGCGGGGGCCCTGGAGCAGTACTTC.

The chain has TRBV6-1 and TRBJ1-1; no firm D call. Trimming took off 3 bases at V and 6 bases at J, with 11 bases between the two ends. CDR3 length equals 13 residues. The germline V gene encodes CDR1 MNHNS and CDR2 SASEGT. The CDR3 region is CASSEQTPAEAFF. For the CDR3, the DNA is TGTGCCAGCAGTGAGCAGACGCCAGCTGAAGCTTTCTTT.

The V and J genes are TRBV11-2 and TRBJ1-5; weak D call: TRBD1 (5 bases). The CDR3 runs 18 residues. V lost 4 bases, J lost 1 base, and 20 bases lay in between. Germline V gives CDR1 SGHAT, CDR2 FQNNGV. CDR3 residues: CASSYHTTQQVSNQPQHF. The CDR3 nucleotides read TGTGCCAGCAGCTACCACACGACCCAACAGGTCAGCAATCAGCCCCAGCATTTT.

This chain links TRBV20-1 with TRBJ1-5, with 10 bases identical to TRBD1. In germline, CDR1 is DFQATT, CDR2 SNEGSKA (reference sequence). Trimming removed 1 base from V and 6 bases from J; junction bases left unmatched: 9. The CDR3 sequence is 16 residues long. This CDR3 is CSARVAGQGVFQPQHF. The CDR3 coding sequence is TGCAGTGCTAGAGTGGCCGGACAGGGGGTTTTTCAGCCCCAGCATTTT.

This sequence joins TRBV5-4 and TRBJ2-1; the D gene could be TRBD1 or TRBD2 (6 bases each). V lost 4 bases and J 4 bases, leaving 12 bases between the germline ends. CDR1 is SGHNT, CDR2 YYREEE, per germline (reference sequence). There are 14 residues in the CDR3. The CDR3 DNA follows: TGTGCCAGCAGCCAGGGGACTGTATACAATGAGCAGTTCTTC. Amino acid sequence: CASSQGTVYNEQFF.

The rearrangement links TRBV7-8 to TRBJ2-5; D is perhaps TRBD2 (7 bases). V dropped 6 bases and J dropped 3 bases, with 17 bases sitting between them. The CDR3 has 15 residues. Germline assignment: CDR1 SGHVS and CDR2 FQNEAQ. The CDR3 is CASRLTGGKKETQYF. In DNA form, the CDR3 reads TGTGCCAGCAGATTAACGGGGGGCAAAAAAGAGACCCAGTACTTC.

This chain uses TRBV27 with TRBJ2-3; TRBD2 matches 8 bases. V shed 4 bases, J shed 6 bases, and the junction held 6 bases outside the gene matches. Germline V gene data show CDR1 as MNHEY and CDR2 as SMNVEV (reference sequence). The CDR3 covers 14 residues. CDR3 sequence reads: CASSWEREGDTQYF. Here the CDR3 DNA reads TGTGCCAGCAGTTGGGAACGGGAGGGTGATACGCAGTATTTT.

The V gene is TRBV30, the J gene TRBJ2-7, with no clear D. The tail of the sequence fits TRBJ2-5 better, so the J call may be wrong. CDR1 is GTSNPN and CDR2 is SVGIG in the germline V gene (reference sequence). CDR3 size: 11 residues. In nucleotides, the CDR3 is TGTGCCTGGAGCTTCGGGGAGACCCAGTACTTC. Translated, it gives CAWSFGETQYF.

The table lists this clonotype with a count of one. This chain connects TRBV19 to TRBJ2-6; D is unresolved. Trimming removed 7 bases from V and 2 bases from J, with 9 bases in between. Germline loops: CDR1 LNHDA, CDR2 SQIVND (reference sequence). The CDR3 contains 14 residues. The CDR3 here is CASIKNPGANVLTF. CDR3 bases: TGTGCCAGTATCAAGAACCCTGGGGCCAACGTCCTGACTTTC.

This clonotype came up a few times. The genes are TRBV7-9 and TRBJ2-5; 7 positions agree with TRBD2. CDR1 SEHNR and CDR2 FQNEAQ come from the germline V gene (reference sequence). Trimming removed 0 bases from V and 5 bases from J; junction bases left unmatched: 3. The CDR3 sequence is 14 residues long. The CDR3 loop is CASSLAGGVETQYF. The DNA for the CDR3 is TGTGCCAGCAGCTTAGCGGGAGGGGTTGAGACCCAGTACTTC.

This clonotype was observed a handful of times. The genes are TRBV20-1 and TRBJ1-6; no definite D call. Germline-derived CDR1 and CDR2 are DFQATT and SNEGSKA (reference sequence). V shed 1 base and J shed 8 bases, with 9 bases lying between them. This CDR3 is 13 amino acids long. The CDR3 protein is CSARGPFDSPLHF. In DNA, the CDR3 is TGCAGTGCTAGAGGGCCATTTGATTCACCCCTCCACTTT.

A remark on this clonotype: This may come from a read error, since a much larger clone is one base off. The gene calls are TRBV20-1 and TRBJ2-3, with 7 bases matching TRBD1. The CDR3 is 15 amino acids. J gave up 4 bases and V 3 bases, and 10 bases lay outside the gene matches. Germline CDR1 and CDR2: DFQATT and SNEGSKA (reference sequence). The CDR3 protein is CSASYEGAGADTQYF. Written as DNA, the CDR3 is TGCAGTGCTAGTTATGAGGGGGCGGGCGCAGATACGCAGTATTTT.

The V call is TRBV15, the J call TRBJ2-1; D gene unclear. The V end was cut by 3 bases, the J end by 6 bases, with 12 bases between. The germline CDR1 and CDR2 sequences are LNHNV and YYDKDF (reference sequence). The CDR3 loop spans 14 amino acids. CDR3 nucleotide sequence: TGTGCCACCAGCAGGGACCCTATAGGCAATGAGCAGTTCTTC. This encodes CATSRDPIGNEQFF.

This chain connects TRBV20-1 to TRBJ2-3, with TRBD2 matching over 16 bases. Germline CDR1 reads DFQATT; CDR2 reads SNEGSKA (reference sequence). Unmatched junction bases numbered 20, after V lost 2 bases and J lost 6 bases. The CDR3 is 21 residues long. CDR3 region: CSARPPPGGLAGGPSGDTQYF. CDR3 DNA: TGCAGTGCTAGACCCCCCCCAGGGGGACTAGCGGGAGGGCCCTCAGGGGATACGCAGTATTTT.

V usage is TRBV20-1 and J usage is TRBJ2-7; 7 nucleotides agree with TRBD2. The CDR3 extends over 13 amino acids. V dropped 5 bases and J dropped 0; count of bases not matched to a gene: 4. CDR1 and CDR2 (germline): DFQATT, SNEGSKA (reference sequence). In DNA form, the CDR3 reads TGCAGTGCTTTTAGCGGGCCCTCCTACGAGCAGTACTTC. This gives the protein CSAFSGPSYEQYF.

The chain recombines TRBV7-2 with TRBJ2-1, with 8 positions matching TRBD2. V shed 7 bases, J shed 4 bases, and the junction held 6 bases outside the gene matches. This CDR3 is built from 14 residues. In germline, CDR1 is SGHTA, CDR2 FQGNSA. DNA for the CDR3: TGTGCCAGCACCTTTAGCGGGACATACAATGAGCAGTTCTTC. Its protein product is CASTFSGTYNEQFF.

This chain connects TRBV10-3 to TRBJ1-2; 9 bases map to TRBD1. The V and J ends lost 8 bases and 2 bases, in that order; junction bases with no gene match: 12. The germline CDR1 and CDR2 sequences are ENHRY and SYGVKD. The length of the CDR3 is 16 residues. The CDR3 DNA follows: TGTGCCATCGCTTCCGGGACAGGGCTTTACAACTATGGCTACACCTTC. It codes for CAIASGTGLYNYGYTF.

The rearrangement uses TRBV6-1 and TRBJ2-7, with 9 positions matching TRBD1. Losses at the gene ends were 6 bases for V and 0 bases for J; bases not matched to a gene: 6. The CDR3 is made up of 15 amino acids. Looked up from germline, CDR1 is MNHNS and CDR2 is SASEGT. The CDR3 bases are TGTGCCAGCAGGACGACAGGGGGTGCCTCCTACGAGCAGTACTTC. Residues: CASRTTGGASYEQYF.